This passage covers 10 T cell receptor beta chains from one sample sequenced in a study of T cell changes during pregnancy in multiple sclerosis. Libraries were prepared by immunoSEQ multiplex PCR; TCRdb keeps only in-frame clonotypes and omits some of them. The data hold 100,000 or so clones, with 90% to 95% observed a single time. Sequences were derived from peripheral blood, sampled after pregnancy. All receptors derive from a female donor in good health, enrolled as a control in a pregnancy study.

The chain recombines TRBV7-8 with TRBJ2-5; 7 positions agree with TRBD2. The J segment lost 4 bases and the V segment lost 1 base, leaving 6 bases of the junction unmatched. The CDR3 spans 15 residues. Germline assignment: CDR1 SGHVS and CDR2 FQNEAQ. Here the CDR3 DNA reads TGTGCCAGCAGCTTAGGTCTAGCGGAGGGAGAGACCCAGTACTTC. Protein: CASSLGLAEGETQYF.

The chain couples TRBV20-1 to TRBJ2-1; D is unclear. V shed 6 bases and J shed 10 bases, with 13 bases lying between them. Germline lookup yields CDR1 DFQATT and CDR2 SNEGSKA (reference sequence). This CDR3 has 11 amino acids. The CDR3 DNA reads TGCAGTGCGTATCTCCTGTTCGAGCAGTTCTTC. Its translation: CSAYLLFEQFF.

This chain links TRBV5-1 with TRBJ2-1, with 8 bases matching TRBD2. Germline loops: CDR1 SGHRS, CDR2 YFSETQ. The CDR3 is 16 residues long. V trimming: 4 bases; J trimming: 6 bases; junction bases outside the gene matches: 12. DNA of the CDR3: TGCGCCAGCAGCATCTCCGGGACTAGAGTCTTCAATGAGCAGTTCTTC. Amino acid sequence: CASSISGTRVFNEQFF.

The chain couples TRBV5-1 to TRBJ2-1; 11 bases match TRBD2. This CDR3 spans 15 amino acids. J gave up 9 bases and V 0 bases, and 5 bases lay outside the gene matches. CDR1 is SGHRS and CDR2 is YFSETQ in the germline V gene. The CDR3 region is CASSLELAGGGEQFF. The CDR3 DNA reads TGCGCCAGCAGCTTGGAGTTAGCGGGAGGGGGTGAGCAGTTCTTC. Full variable domain (remainder filled in from reference TRBV5-1 and TRBJ2-1): KAGVTQTPRYLIKTRGQQVTLSCSPISGHRSVSWYQQTPGQGLQFLFEYFSETQRNKGNFPGRFSGRQFSNSRSEMNVSTLELGDSALYLCASSLELAGGGEQFFGPGTRLTVL.

This clone has just one count. V and J are TRBV29-1 and TRBJ2-5; 8 positions match TRBD1. Germline V lookup: CDR1 SQVTM, CDR2 ANQGSEA. The V gene end was trimmed by 4 bases and the J gene end by 5 bases; junction bases not matched to a gene: 9. This CDR3 is 14 amino acids long. The CDR3: CSVGKGQAWETQYF. The CDR3 region has the DNA TGCAGCGTTGGTAAGGGACAGGCCTGGGAGACCCAGTACTTC.

This clone was seen a single time. The chain recombines TRBV4-2 with TRBJ2-2; perhaps TRBD2 as D (5 bases). This CDR3 is built from 15 residues. The ends were cut back, 6 bases at V and 1 base at J, with 12 bases in the middle. Germline CDR1 and CDR2: LGHNA and YNFKEQ. The CDR3 loop is CASRRGGLNTGELFF. The CDR3 coding sequence is TGTGCCAGCAGGCGCGGCGGGTTGAACACCGGGGAGCTGTTTTTT.

The chain employs TRBV6-1 and TRBJ2-7, with D unresolved. The germline V gene encodes CDR1 MNHNS and CDR2 SASEGT. The V end lost 7 bases, the J end lost 6 bases, and 22 bases lay between the germline ends. The CDR3 extends over 15 amino acids. The CDR3 DNA reads as TGTGCCAGCATTTCATATCTAGATTCCCCTCGCGAGCAGTACTTC. As protein: CASISYLDSPREQYF.

This sequence joins TRBV6-5 and TRBJ2-7; perhaps TRBD2 as D (5 bases). V dropped 0 bases and J dropped 1 base, with 7 bases sitting between them. Germline V gene sequence: CDR1 MNHEY, CDR2 SVGAGI. The CDR3 loop spans 14 amino acids. CDR3 sequence (DNA): TGTGCCAGCAGTTACTCGTCGGGATCCTACGAGCAGTACTTC. Translating gives CASSYSSGSYEQYF.

V gene TRBV29-1 combines with J gene TRBJ2-1, with 8 bases fitting TRBD2. The ends lost 4 bases at V and 15 bases at J; junction bases unmatched: 11. There are 12 residues in the CDR3. The V gene's germline CDR1 is SQVTM and CDR2 ANQGSEA. The CDR3 sequence is CSVVPQAGGPFF. DNA for the CDR3: TGCAGCGTTGTTCCTCAGGCGGGAGGTCCGTTCTTC.

The chain employs TRBV5-1 and TRBJ2-1, with 10 bases aligning to TRBD2. This CDR3 comprises 16 residues. Germline CDR1 is SGHRS and CDR2 is YFSETQ. Trimming took 2 bases from V and 2 from J; bases not matched to a gene: 4. As DNA, the CDR3 is TGCGCCAGCAGCTTAATTACTAGCGGGGCCTACAATGAGCAGTTCTTC. Translating gives CASSLITSGAYNEQFF.